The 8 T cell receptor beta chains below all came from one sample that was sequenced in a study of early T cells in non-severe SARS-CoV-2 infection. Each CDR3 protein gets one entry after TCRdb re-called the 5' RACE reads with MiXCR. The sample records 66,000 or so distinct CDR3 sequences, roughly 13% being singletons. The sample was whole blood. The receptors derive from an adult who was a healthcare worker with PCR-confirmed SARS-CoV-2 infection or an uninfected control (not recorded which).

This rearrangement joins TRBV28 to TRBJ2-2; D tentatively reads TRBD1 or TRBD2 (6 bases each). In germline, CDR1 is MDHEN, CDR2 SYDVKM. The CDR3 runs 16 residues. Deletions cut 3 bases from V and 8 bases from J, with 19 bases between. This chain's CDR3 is CASSLLGSGGGGELFF. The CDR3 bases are TGTGCCAGCAGTTTGCTGGGCAGCGGAGGGGGTGGGGAGCTGTTTTTT.

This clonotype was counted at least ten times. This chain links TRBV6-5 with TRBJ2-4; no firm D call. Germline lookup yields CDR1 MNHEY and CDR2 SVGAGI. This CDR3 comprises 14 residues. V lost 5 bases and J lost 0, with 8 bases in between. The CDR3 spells CASSQDLAKNIQYF. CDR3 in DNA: TGTGCCAGCAGTCAGGACCTAGCCAAAAACATTCAGTACTTC.

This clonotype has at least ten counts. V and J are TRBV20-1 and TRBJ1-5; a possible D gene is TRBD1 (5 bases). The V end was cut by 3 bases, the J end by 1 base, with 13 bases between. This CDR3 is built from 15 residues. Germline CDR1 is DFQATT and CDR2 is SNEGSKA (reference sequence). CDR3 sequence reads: CSARPGEGSNQPQHF. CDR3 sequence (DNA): TGCAGTGCTAGGCCGGGGGAGGGGAGCAATCAGCCCCAGCATTTT.

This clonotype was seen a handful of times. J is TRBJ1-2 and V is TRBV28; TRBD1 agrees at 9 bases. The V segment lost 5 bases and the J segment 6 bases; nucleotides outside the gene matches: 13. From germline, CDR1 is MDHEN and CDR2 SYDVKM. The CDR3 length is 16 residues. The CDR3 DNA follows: TGTGCCAGCAGTAGATCCCCGGGACAGGGAAGGAATGGCTACACCTTC. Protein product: CASSRSPGQGRNGYTF.

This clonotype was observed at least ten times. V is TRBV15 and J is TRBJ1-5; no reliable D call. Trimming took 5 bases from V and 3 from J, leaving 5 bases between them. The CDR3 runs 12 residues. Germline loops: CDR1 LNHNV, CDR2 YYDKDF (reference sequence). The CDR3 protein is CATSGNNQPQHF. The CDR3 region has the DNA TGTGCCACCAGCGGAAACAATCAGCCCCAGCATTTT.

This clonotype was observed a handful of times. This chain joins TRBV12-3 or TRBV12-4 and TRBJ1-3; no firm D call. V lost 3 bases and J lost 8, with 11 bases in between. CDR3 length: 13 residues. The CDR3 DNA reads TGTGCCAGCAGTTTCACCCGCAGCGACACCATATATTTT. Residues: CASSFTRSDTIYF.

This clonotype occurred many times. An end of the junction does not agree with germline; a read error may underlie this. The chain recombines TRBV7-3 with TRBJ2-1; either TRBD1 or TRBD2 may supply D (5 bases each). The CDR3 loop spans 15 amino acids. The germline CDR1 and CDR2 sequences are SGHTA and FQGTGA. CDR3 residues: CASSLTRGDRVGQFF. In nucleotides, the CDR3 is TGTGCCAGCAGCCTAACGCGAGGGGATCGGGTCGGACAGTTCTTC.

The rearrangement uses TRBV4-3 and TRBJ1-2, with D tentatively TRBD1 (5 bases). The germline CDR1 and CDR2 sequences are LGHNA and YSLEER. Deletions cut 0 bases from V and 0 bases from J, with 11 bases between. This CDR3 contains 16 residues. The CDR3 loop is CASSQDQGDANYGYTF. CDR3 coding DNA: TGCGCCAGCAGCCAAGATCAGGGCGACGCTAACTATGGCTACACCTTC.